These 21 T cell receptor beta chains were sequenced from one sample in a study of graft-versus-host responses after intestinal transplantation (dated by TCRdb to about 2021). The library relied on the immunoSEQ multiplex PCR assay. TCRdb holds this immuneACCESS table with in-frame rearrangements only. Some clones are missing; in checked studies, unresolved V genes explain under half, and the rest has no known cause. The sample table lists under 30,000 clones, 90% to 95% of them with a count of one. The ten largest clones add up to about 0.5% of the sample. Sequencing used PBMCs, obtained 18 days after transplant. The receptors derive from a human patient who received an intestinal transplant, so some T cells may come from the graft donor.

DNA of the CDR3: TGTGCCAGCAGCCCGATAGCGGGGGCCATATACAATGAGCAGTTCTTC. It is translated as CASSPIAGAIYNEQFF. The chain recombines TRBV7-9 with TRBJ2-1; 9 nucleotides match TRBD2. CDR3 length: 16 residues. The V and J ends lost 5 bases and 4 bases, in that order; junction bases with no gene match: 9. The V gene's germline CDR1 is SEHNR and CDR2 FQNEAQ (reference sequence).

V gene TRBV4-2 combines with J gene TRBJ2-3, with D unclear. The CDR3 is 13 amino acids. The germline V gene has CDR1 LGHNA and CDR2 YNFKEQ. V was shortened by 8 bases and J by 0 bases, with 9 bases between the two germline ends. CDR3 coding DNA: TGTGCCAGCGGCTGGAGCAGCACAGATACGCAGTATTTT. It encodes CASGWSSTDTQYF.

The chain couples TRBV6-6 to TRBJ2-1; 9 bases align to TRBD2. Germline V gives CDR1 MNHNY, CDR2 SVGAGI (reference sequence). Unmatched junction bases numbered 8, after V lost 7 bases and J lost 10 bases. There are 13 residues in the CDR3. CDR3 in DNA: TGTGCCAGCACGGCGGGGGGGCTCTTGGAGCAGTTCTTC. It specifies CASTAGGLLEQFF.

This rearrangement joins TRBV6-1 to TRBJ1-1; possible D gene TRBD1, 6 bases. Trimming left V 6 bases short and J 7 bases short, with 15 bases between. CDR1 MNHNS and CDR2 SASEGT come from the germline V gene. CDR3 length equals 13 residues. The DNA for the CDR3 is TGTGCCAGCAGGGGCGGGGGCGTAGATGAAGCTTTCTTT. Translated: CASRGGGVDEAFF.

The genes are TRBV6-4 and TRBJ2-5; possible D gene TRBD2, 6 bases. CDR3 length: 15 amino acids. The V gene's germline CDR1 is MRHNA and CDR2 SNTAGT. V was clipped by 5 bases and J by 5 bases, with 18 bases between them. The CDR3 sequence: CASSWGLTEGETQYF. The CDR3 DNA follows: TGTGCCAGCAGTTGGGGACTCACGGAGGGGGAGACCCAGTACTTC.

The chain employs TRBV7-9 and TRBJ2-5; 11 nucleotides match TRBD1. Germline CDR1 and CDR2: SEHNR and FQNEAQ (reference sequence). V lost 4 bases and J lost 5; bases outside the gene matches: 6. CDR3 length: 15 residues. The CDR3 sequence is CASSWTGGPVETQYF. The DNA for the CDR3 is TGTGCCAGCAGCTGGACAGGGGGCCCTGTGGAGACCCAGTACTTC.

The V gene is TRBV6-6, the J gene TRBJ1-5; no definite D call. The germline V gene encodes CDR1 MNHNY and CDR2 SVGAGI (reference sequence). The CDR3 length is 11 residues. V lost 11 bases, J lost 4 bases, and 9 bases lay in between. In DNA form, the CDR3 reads TGTGCCTCCGGGAGGAATCAGCCCCAGCATTTT. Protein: CASGRNQPQHF.

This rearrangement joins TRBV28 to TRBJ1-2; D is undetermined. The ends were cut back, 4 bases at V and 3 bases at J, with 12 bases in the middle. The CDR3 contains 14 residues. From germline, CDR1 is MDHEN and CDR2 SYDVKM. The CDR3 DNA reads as TGTGCCAGCAGTTCCCGGGTGGGTGACTATGGCTACACCTTC. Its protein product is CASSSRVGDYGYTF.

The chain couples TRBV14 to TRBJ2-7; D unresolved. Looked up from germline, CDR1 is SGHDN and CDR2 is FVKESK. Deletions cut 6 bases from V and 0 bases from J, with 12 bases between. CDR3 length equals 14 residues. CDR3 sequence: CASSLRPSSYEQYF. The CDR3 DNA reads TGTGCCAGCAGTCTCCGCCCGAGCTCCTACGAGCAGTACTTC.

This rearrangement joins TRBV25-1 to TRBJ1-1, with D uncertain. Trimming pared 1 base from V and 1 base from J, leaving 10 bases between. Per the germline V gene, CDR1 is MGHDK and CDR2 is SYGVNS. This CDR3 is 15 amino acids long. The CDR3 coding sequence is TGTGCCAGCAGTGAATCGGTACTTAGGAACACTGAAGCTTTCTTT. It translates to CASSESVLRNTEAFF.

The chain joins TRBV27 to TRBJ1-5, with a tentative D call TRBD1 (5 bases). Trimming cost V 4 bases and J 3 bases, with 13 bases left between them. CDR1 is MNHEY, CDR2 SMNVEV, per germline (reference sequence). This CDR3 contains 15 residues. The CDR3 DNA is TGTGCCAGCAGTTCTCTCGGGGGGTCCAATCAGCCCCAGCATTTT. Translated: CASSSLGGSNQPQHF.

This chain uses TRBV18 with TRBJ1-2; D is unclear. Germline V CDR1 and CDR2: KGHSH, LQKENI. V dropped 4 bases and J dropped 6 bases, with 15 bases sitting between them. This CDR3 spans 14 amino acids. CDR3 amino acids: CASSQREQEHGYTF. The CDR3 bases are TGTGCCAGCTCACAAAGGGAGCAGGAGCATGGCTACACCTTC.

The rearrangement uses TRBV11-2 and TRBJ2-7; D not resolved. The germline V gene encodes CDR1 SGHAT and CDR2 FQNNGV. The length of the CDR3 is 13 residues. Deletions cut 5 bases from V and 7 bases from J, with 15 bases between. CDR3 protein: CASSLQTLDEQYF. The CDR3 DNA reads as TGTGCCAGCAGCCTACAGACTCTGGATGAGCAGTACTTC.

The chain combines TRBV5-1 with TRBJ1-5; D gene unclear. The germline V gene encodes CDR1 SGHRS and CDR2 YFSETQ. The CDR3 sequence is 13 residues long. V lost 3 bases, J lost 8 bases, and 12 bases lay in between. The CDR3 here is CASSWKGGEPQHF. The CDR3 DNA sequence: TGCGCCAGCAGCTGGAAGGGAGGAGAGCCCCAGCATTTT.

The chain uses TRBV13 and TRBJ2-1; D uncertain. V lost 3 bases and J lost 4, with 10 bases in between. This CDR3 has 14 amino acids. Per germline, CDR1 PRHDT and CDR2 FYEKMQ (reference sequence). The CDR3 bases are TGTGCCAGCAGCTTTGTAGGGCGGTACAATGAGCAGTTCTTC. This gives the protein CASSFVGRYNEQFF.

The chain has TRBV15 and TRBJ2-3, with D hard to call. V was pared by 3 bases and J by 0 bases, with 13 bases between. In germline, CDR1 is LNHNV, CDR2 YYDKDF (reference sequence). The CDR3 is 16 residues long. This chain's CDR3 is CATSSPGVSSTDTQYF. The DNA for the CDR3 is TGTGCCACCAGCAGCCCGGGCGTATCTAGCACAGATACGCAGTATTTT.

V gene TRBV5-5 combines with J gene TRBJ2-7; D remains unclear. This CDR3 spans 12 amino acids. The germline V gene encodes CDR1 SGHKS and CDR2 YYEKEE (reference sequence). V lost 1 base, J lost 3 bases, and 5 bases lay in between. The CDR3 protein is CASSLSFYEQYF. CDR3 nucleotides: TGTGCCAGCAGCTTGTCCTTCTACGAGCAGTACTTC. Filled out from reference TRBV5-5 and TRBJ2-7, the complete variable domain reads DAGVTQSPTHLIKTRGQQVTLRCSPISGHKSVSWYQQVLGQGPQFIFQYYEKEERGRGNFPDRFSARQFPNYSSELNVNALLLGDSALYLCASSLSFYEQYFGPGTRLTVT.

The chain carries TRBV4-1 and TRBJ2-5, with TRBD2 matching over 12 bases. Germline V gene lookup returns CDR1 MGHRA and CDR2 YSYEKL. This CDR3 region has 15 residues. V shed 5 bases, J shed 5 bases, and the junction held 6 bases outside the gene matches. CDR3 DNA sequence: TGCGCCAGCAGCTCTAGCGGGGGGGCCTTCGAGACCCAGTACTTC. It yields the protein CASSSSGGAFETQYF.

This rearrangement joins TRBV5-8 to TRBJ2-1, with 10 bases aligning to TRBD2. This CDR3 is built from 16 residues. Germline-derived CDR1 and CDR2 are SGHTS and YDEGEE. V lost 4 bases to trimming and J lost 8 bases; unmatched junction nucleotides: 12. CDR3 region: CASSISSGGATDEQFF. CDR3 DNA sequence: TGTGCCAGCAGCATCTCGAGCGGGGGGGCGACAGATGAGCAGTTCTTC.

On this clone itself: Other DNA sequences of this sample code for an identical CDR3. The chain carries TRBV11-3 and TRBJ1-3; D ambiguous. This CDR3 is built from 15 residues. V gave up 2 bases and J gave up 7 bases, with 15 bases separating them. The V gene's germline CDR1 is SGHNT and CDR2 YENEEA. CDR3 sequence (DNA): TGTGCCAGCAGCTTATCGGCGGATCTCGGGAACACCATATATTTT. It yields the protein CASSLSADLGNTIYF.

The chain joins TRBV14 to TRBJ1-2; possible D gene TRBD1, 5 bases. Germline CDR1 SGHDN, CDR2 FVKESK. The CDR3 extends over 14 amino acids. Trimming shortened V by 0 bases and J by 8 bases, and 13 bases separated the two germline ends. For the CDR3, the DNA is TGTGCCAGCAGCCAAGAATTGGGAGGGGACGGCTACACCTTC. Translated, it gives CASSQELGGDGYTF.